This T cell receptor beta chain was recovered during a study of T cells in Graves' hyperthyroidism and ophthalmopathy. This clonotype was seen a handful of times. Its antigen is still unknown. Authors of the study amplified TCR beta CDR3 regions from RNA transcripts. HTBI primers drove first-round RT-PCR of the TCR CDR3. TCRdb fed the multiplex PCR reads into MiXCR, producing one record per CDR3 protein. The table has fewer than 350,000 distinct CDR3 sequences, 13% seen once. Study-wide points: Peripheral blood also featured most of the thyroid clonotypes expanded above 0.001.

CDR1 is SGHDN and CDR2 is FVKESK in the germline V gene. Trimming removed 2 bases from V and 6 bases from J, with 14 bases in between. This CDR3 spans 14 amino acids. In patients aged 18 to 65, hyperthyroidism was newly diagnosed, with duration under 2 months. On the basis of clinical symptoms, serum thyroxine and TRAb, thyroid ultrasound and orbital computed tomography, diagnoses were made. The sequence derives from a woman in her 30s with Graves' hyperthyroidism that later progressed to Graves' ophthalmopathy. The rearrangement links TRBV14 to TRBJ2-7; D remains ambiguous. What was sequenced was blood. CDR3 protein: CASSQRPPGSEQYF. In DNA, the CDR3 is TGTGCCAGCAGCCAAAGGCCCCCCGGAAGCGAGCAGTACTTC.